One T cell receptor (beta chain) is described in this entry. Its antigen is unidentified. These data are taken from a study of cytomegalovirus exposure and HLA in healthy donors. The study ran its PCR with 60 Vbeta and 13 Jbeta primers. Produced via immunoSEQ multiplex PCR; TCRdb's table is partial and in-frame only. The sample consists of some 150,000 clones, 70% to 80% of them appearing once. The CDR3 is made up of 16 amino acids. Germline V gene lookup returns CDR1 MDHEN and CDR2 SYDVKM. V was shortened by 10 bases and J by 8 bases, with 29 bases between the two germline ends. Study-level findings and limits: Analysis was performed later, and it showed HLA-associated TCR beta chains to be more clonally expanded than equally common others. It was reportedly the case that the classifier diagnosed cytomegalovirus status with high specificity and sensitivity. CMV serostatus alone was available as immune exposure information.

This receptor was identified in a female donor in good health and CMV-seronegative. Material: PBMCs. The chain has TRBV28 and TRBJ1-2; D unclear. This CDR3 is CATRSPNGGLRGGYTF. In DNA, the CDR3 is TGTGCCACCCGGTCCCCTAACGGCGGTTTAAGAGGGGGCTACACCTTC.